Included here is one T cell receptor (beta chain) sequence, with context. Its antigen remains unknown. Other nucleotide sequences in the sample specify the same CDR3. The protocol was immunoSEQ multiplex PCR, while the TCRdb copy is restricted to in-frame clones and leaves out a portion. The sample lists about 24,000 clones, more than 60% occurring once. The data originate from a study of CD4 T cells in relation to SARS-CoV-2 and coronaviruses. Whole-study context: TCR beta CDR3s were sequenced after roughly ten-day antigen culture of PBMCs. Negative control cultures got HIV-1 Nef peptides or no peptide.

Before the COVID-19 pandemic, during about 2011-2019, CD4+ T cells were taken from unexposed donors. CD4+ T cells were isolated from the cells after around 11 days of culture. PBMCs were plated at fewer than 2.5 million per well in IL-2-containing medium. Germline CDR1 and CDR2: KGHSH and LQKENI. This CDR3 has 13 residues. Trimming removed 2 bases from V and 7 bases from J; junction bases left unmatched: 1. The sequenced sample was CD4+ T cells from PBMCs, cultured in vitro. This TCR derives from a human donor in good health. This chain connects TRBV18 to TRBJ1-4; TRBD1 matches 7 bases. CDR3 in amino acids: CASSPDRVEKLFF. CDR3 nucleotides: TGTGCCAGCTCACCAGACAGGGTTGAAAAACTGTTTTTT.